Each of the 29 T cell receptor beta chains below was sequenced from the same sample in a study of T cell responses to AZD1222 COVID-19 vaccine. Sequenced by immunoSEQ multiplex PCR; TCRdb stores in-frame clones only, minus some. The sample lists about 70,000 clones, around nine tenths occurring once. Sequenced material: peripheral blood, taken 28 days after the second AZD1222 dose. These receptor sequences come from an adult who received the AZD1222 COVID-19 vaccine.

The gene calls are TRBV4-3 and TRBJ1-1; perhaps TRBD1 as D (5 bases). V was trimmed by 1 base and J by 6 bases, leaving 9 bases between them. In germline, CDR1 is LGHNA, CDR2 YSLEER. The length of the CDR3 is 13 residues. The CDR3 region is CASSQGQSAEAFF. The DNA for the CDR3 is TGCGCCAGCAGCCAAGGACAGTCTGCTGAAGCTTTCTTT.

The V call is TRBV10-2, the J call TRBJ1-2, with unresolved D. V was trimmed by 3 bases and J by 1 base, leaving 0 bases between them. In germline, CDR1 is WSHSY, CDR2 SAAADI. This CDR3 spans 11 amino acids. CDR3 nucleotide sequence: TGCGCCAGCAGTGATAACTATGGCTACACCTTC. Translating gives CASSDNYGYTF.

The gene calls are TRBV19 and TRBJ2-5, with D possibly being TRBD2 (5 bases). The CDR3 totals 15 residues. V lost 3 bases to trimming and J lost 1 base, with 12 bases between them. Germline V gene data show CDR1 as LNHDA and CDR2 as SQIVND (reference sequence). CDR3 nucleotide sequence: TGTGCCAGTAGTATGAACCGGGGTGTCCAAGAGACCCAGTACTTC. Amino acid sequence: CASSMNRGVQETQYF.

CDR3 bases: TGTGCCAGCAGCTTCTTCGGAGGGACAGCCTACAATGAGCAGTTCTTC. It codes for CASSFFGGTAYNEQFF. The chain links TRBV5-6 to TRBJ2-1; D might be TRBD1 (7 bases). The germline V gene encodes CDR1 SGHDT and CDR2 YYEEEE. V was cut by 2 bases and J by 2 bases, with 14 bases left in between. This CDR3 spans 16 amino acids.

The CDR3 reads CASSLPERDTQYF. The CDR3 nucleotides read TGTGCCAGCAGCTTACCCGAAAGGGATACGCAGTATTTT. The chain links TRBV7-2 to TRBJ2-3; no firm D call. The CDR3 is made up of 13 amino acids. Per germline, CDR1 SGHTA and CDR2 FQGNSA. With 2 bases removed from V and 6 bases from J, the gap between germline ends came to 9 bases.

This chain joins TRBV9 and TRBJ1-5; possible D gene TRBD1, 5 bases. CDR1 and CDR2 (germline): SGDLS, YYNGEE. Trimming took 3 bases from V and 6 from J, leaving 13 bases between them. The CDR3 sequence is 14 residues long. The CDR3 DNA reads TGTGCCAGCAGCGGCTACGGGGCGGGTCAGCCCCAGCATTTT. Its translation is CASSGYGAGQPQHF.

This clone was detected only once. The chain combines TRBV7-7 with TRBJ1-1; D is uncertain. This CDR3 has 13 residues. Germline V CDR1 and CDR2: SSHAT, FNYEAQ (reference sequence). V was clipped by 1 base and J by 4 bases, with 7 bases between them. The DNA for the CDR3 is TGTGCCAGCAGCTTAGGTTCGGGCACTGAAGCTTTCTTT. It yields the protein CASSLGSGTEAFF.

This clone was recorded only once. V usage is TRBV3-1 (or the pseudogene TRBV3-2) and J usage is TRBJ1-5, with D possibly being TRBD1 (5 bases). This CDR3 region has 16 residues. CDR1 and CDR2 (germline): LGHDT, YNNKEL (reference sequence). V was clipped by 1 base and J by 1 base, with 11 bases between them. CDR3 protein: CASSQGSGASNQPQHF. The DNA of the CDR3 is TGTGCCAGCAGCCAAGGATCCGGGGCAAGCAATCAGCCCCAGCATTTT.

V usage is TRBV7-2 and J usage is TRBJ2-7; D not resolved. Germline CDR1 reads SGHTA; CDR2 reads FQGNSA. V was shortened by 3 bases and J by 4 bases, with 10 bases between the two germline ends. The CDR3 is 13 residues long. The CDR3 loop reads CASSFGVRYEQYF. The CDR3 region has the DNA TGTGCCAGCAGCTTCGGCGTTCGTTACGAGCAGTACTTC.

The V call is TRBV29-1, the J call TRBJ1-2, with D uncertain. This CDR3 is built from 14 residues. Germline V lookup: CDR1 SQVTM, CDR2 ANQGSEA. V shed 4 bases and J shed 0 bases, with 12 bases lying between them. The CDR3 loop reads CSVGRGEANYGYTF. Here the CDR3 DNA reads TGCAGCGTTGGGCGGGGAGAGGCTAACTATGGCTACACCTTC.

The chain carries TRBV19 and TRBJ1-2, with D unclear. Germline V gene lookup returns CDR1 LNHDA and CDR2 SQIVND (reference sequence). Trimming shortened V by 2 bases and J by 0 bases, and 10 bases separated the two germline ends. This CDR3 spans 15 amino acids. CDR3 residues: CASSILGVTNYGYTF. The CDR3 coding sequence is TGTGCCAGTAGTATACTCGGGGTGACTAACTATGGCTACACCTTC. Using reference TRBV19 and TRBJ1-2 for the parts outside the CDR3, the full variable domain is DGGITQSPKYLFRKEGQNVTLSCEQNLNHDAMYWYRQDPGQGLRLIYYSQIVNDFQKGDIAEGYSVSREKKESFPLTVTSAQKNPTAFYLCASSILGVTNYGYTFGSGTRLTVV.

V is TRBV3-1 (or the pseudogene TRBV3-2) and J is TRBJ2-2; D ambiguous. V was clipped by 6 bases and J by 2 bases, with 1 base between them. The CDR3 loop spans 11 amino acids. The germline V gene encodes CDR1 LGHDT and CDR2 YNNKEL (reference sequence). The CDR3 bases are TGTGCCAGCAGAAACACCGGGGAGCTGTTTTTT. Its protein is CASRNTGELFF.

The genes are TRBV2 and TRBJ1-2; D is unresolved. The CDR3 sequence is 13 residues long. V was shortened by 9 bases and J by 4 bases, with 15 bases between the two germline ends. Germline V CDR1 and CDR2: SNHLY, FYNNEI. The CDR3 coding sequence is TGTGCCAGTAAATGGTGGGAGCGCTATGGCTACACCTTC. Amino acid sequence: CASKWWERYGYTF.

This chain links TRBV7-7 with TRBJ2-1; tentative D call: TRBD1 (6 bases). Trimming took 7 bases from V and 5 from J, leaving 18 bases between them. The CDR3 is 15 residues long. CDR1 SSHAT and CDR2 FNYEAQ come from the germline V gene (reference sequence). The CDR3 spells CASTSLGGRNNEQFF. Written as DNA, the CDR3 is TGTGCCAGCACCTCTTTAGGGGGTAGGAACAATGAGCAGTTCTTC.

As concerns this clone: The junction departs from germline at one end; a sequencing error may be responsible. The CDR3 is CANSTGELFF. The CDR3 coding sequence is TGTGCCAACAGCACCGGGGAGCTGTTTTTT. The V gene is TRBV3-1 (or the pseudogene TRBV3-2), the J gene TRBJ2-2; D is ambiguous. This CDR3 region has 10 residues. CDR1 and CDR2 from the germline V gene are LGHDT and YNNKEL (reference sequence).

The chain combines TRBV19 with TRBJ2-3, with no clear D. CDR3 length: 15 amino acids. Germline V gene lookup returns CDR1 LNHDA and CDR2 SQIVND (reference sequence). V lost 4 bases, J lost 3 bases, and 14 bases lay in between. The CDR3 spells CASSKDPGRTDTQYF. The CDR3, as DNA: TGTGCCAGTAGTAAGGACCCAGGTAGGACAGATACGCAGTATTTT.

The chain couples TRBV30 to TRBJ1-4; TRBD1 is a possible D gene (5 bases). The length of the CDR3 is 11 residues. Germline V lookup: CDR1 GTSNPN, CDR2 SVGIG (reference sequence). The V and J ends lost 7 bases and 4 bases respectively, with 7 bases between them. DNA of the CDR3: TGTGCCTTGACAGTTAATGAAAAACTGTTTTTT. Translated, it gives CALTVNEKLFF.

This clone occurred once. This chain connects TRBV7-2 to TRBJ2-2, with a weak D call TRBD2 (6 bases). Per germline, CDR1 SGHTA and CDR2 FQGNSA. The CDR3 contains 15 residues. The V and J ends lost 2 bases and 7 bases respectively, with 14 bases between them. This CDR3 is CASSLSVGGGGELFF. CDR3 bases: TGTGCCAGCAGCTTAAGCGTGGGAGGTGGCGGGGAGCTGTTTTTT.

Only one count was recorded for this clone. The rearrangement joins TRBV7-9 to TRBJ2-1; 7 bases are a match to TRBD1. This CDR3 has 14 residues. V lost 8 bases to trimming and J lost 4 bases; unmatched junction nucleotides: 8. The germline V gene has CDR1 SEHNR and CDR2 FQNEAQ (reference sequence). CDR3 amino acids: CASRIGQVYNEQFF. The CDR3 DNA is TGTGCCAGCCGGATTGGACAGGTGTACAATGAGCAGTTCTTC.

This clone was found once. V usage is TRBV27 and J usage is TRBJ1-6; 8 nucleotides align to TRBD1. Germline-derived CDR1 and CDR2 are MNHEY and SMNVEV (reference sequence). The length of the CDR3 is 15 residues. With V trimmed by 7 bases and J by 6 bases, 8 bases remained unmatched. CDR3 loop: CASTRQGQINSPLHF. The CDR3 region has the DNA TGTGCCAGCACCCGACAGGGGCAGATTAATTCACCCCTCCACTTT.

There are a few counts of this clone. J is TRBJ2-5 and V is TRBV19; 8 nucleotides agree with TRBD2. Trimming at V came to 8 bases and at J to 2 bases, leaving 4 bases not matched to a gene. There are 13 residues in the CDR3. Per the germline V gene, CDR1 is LNHDA and CDR2 is SQIVND (reference sequence). CDR3 sequence: CASRRGVQETQYF. CDR3 bases: TGTGCCAGTCGGCGGGGGGTTCAAGAGACCCAGTACTTC. The entire variable domain, with the rest obtained from reference TRBV19 and TRBJ2-5, is as follows: DGGITQSPKYLFRKEGQNVTLSCEQNLNHDAMYWYRQDPGQGLRLIYYSQIVNDFQKGDIAEGYSVSREKKESFPLTVTSAQKNPTAFYLCASRRGVQETQYFGPGTRLLVL.

The chain carries TRBV15 and TRBJ1-2, with TRBD1 as a possible D gene (6 bases). This CDR3 has 15 residues. Germline values: CDR1 LNHNV, CDR2 YYDKDF (reference sequence). V shed 1 base and J shed 6 bases, with 15 bases lying between them. CDR3 region: CATSRGGSGGNGYTF. CDR3 DNA: TGTGCCACCAGCAGAGGCGGATCGGGGGGCAATGGCTACACCTTC.

This clone was counted once. J is TRBJ2-3 and V is TRBV5-1, with D hard to call. Trimming took off 4 bases at V and 9 bases at J, with 15 bases between the two ends. The CDR3 length is 13 residues. Germline CDR1 SGHRS, CDR2 YFSETQ. CDR3 sequence (DNA): TGCGCCAGCAGCCCTTCCCGGGTCGAGACGCAGTATTTT. It encodes CASSPSRVETQYF.

The chain has TRBV5-6 and TRBJ2-2; D unclear. Looked up from germline, CDR1 is SGHDT and CDR2 is YYEEEE. There are 14 residues in the CDR3. Between the trimmed V and J ends, which lost 0 bases and 5 bases, there was a span of 8 bases. CDR3: CASSLVDSTGELFF. The DNA for the CDR3 is TGTGCCAGCAGCTTGGTAGACTCGACCGGGGAGCTGTTTTTT.

J is TRBJ2-3 and V is TRBV6-5; no clear D. V was shortened by 5 bases and J by 3 bases, with 9 bases between the two germline ends. From germline, CDR1 is MNHEY and CDR2 SVGAGI. This CDR3 comprises 13 residues. CDR3 coding DNA: TGTGCCAGCAGTCCGGGTGGGACAGATACGCAGTATTTT. Protein: CASSPGGTDTQYF.

The V call is TRBV24-1, the J call TRBJ1-1; perhaps TRBD1 as D (6 bases). The CDR3 runs to 13 residues. The V end lost 5 bases, the J end lost 3 bases, and 9 bases lay between the germline ends. CDR1 is KGHDR and CDR2 is SFDVKD in the germline V gene. The CDR3 protein is CATSGTGYTEAFF. The CDR3 DNA sequence: TGTGCCACCAGTGGTACAGGGTACACTGAAGCTTTCTTT.

The V gene is TRBV6-6, the J gene TRBJ1-1; tentatively, D is TRBD1 (5 bases). From germline, CDR1 is MNHNY and CDR2 SVGAGI (reference sequence). V gave up 7 bases and J gave up 3 bases, with 15 bases separating them. CDR3 length: 14 residues. CDR3 sequence reads: CASNSIGGDTEAFF. Here the CDR3 DNA reads TGTGCCAGCAACTCCATTGGGGGGGACACTGAAGCTTTCTTT.

V is TRBV14 and J is TRBJ2-2; D is ambiguous. CDR3 length: 16 amino acids. Germline CDR1 and CDR2: SGHDN and FVKESK. Trimming took off 1 base at V and 7 bases at J, with 16 bases between the two ends. CDR3 DNA: TGTGCCAGCAGCCAAGCTGGCCGTCCGATTGGCGGGGAGCTGTTTTTT. Its protein is CASSQAGRPIGGELFF. Drawing the rest from reference TRBV14 and TRBJ2-2, the complete variable domain is EAGVTQFPSHSVIEKGQTVTLRCDPISGHDNLYWYRRVMGKEIKFLLHFVKESKQDESGMPNNRFLAERTGGTYSTLKVQPAELEDSGVYFCASSQAGRPIGGELFFGEGSRLTVL.

The CDR3 sequence is CASSDSSRGSEAFF. In nucleotides, the CDR3 is TGTGCCAGCAGTGACTCTTCCCGGGGCTCTGAAGCTTTCTTT. The chain links TRBV6-4 to TRBJ1-1, with D perhaps matching TRBD1 (5 bases). Germline V gene lookup returns CDR1 MRHNA and CDR2 SNTAGT. The V end was cut by 0 bases, the J end by 6 bases, with 11 bases between. The CDR3 runs to 14 residues.